Listed here is a single TCR beta chain. The data are from a study of technical replicates of blood from a handful of donors. TCRdb's table, derived via immunoSEQ multiplex PCR, lists solely in-frame clones and lacks some. The table lists 95,000 or so clones, 85% to 95% of them singletons. The specimen sequenced was T cells isolated from PBMCs. The TCR sequence derives from a human donor in good health.

CDR3 bases: TGCGCCAGCAGTGAGTCAGACCCGGGACAGGGAATGGAGGCCTCTGGAAACACCATATATTTT. Residues: CASSESDPGQGMEASGNTIYF. The chain links TRBV10-1 to TRBJ1-3, with 9 bases fitting TRBD1. In germline, CDR1 is WNHNN, CDR2 SYGVQD (reference sequence). The CDR3 totals 21 residues. V lost 0 bases, J lost 0 bases, and 15 bases stayed unmatched.